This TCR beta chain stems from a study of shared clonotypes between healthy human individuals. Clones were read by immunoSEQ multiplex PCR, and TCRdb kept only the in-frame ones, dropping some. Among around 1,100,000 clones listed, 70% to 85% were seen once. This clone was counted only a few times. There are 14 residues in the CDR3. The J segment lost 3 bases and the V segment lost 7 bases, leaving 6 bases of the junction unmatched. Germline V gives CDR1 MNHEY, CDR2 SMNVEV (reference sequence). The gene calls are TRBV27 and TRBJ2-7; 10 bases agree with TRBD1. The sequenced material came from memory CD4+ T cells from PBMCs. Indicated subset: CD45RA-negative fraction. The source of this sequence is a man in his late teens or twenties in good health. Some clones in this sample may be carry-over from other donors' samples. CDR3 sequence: CASNSGTGVYEQYF. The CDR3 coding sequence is TGTGCCAGCAACTCCGGGACAGGGGTCTACGAGCAGTACTTC.